A selection of T cell receptor beta chains follows, all from one sample in a study of T cell responses to AZD1222 COVID-19 vaccine. Generated by immunoSEQ multiplex PCR, the TCRdb table keeps only in-frame clones and is missing some. The sample lists approximately 100,000 clones, 85% occurring once. Sequencing used peripheral blood, obtained 28 days after the second AZD1222 dose. The receptor source for this set is an adult who received the AZD1222 COVID-19 vaccine. Each CDR3 is given with its conserved first and last residue. D genes are given only for firm matches. Expanded clones are given a class, and other clones once, few, many or no size at all.

v_call	j_call	clone_size	d_call	cdr3_nt	cdr3_aa
TRBV19	TRBJ2-3	-	-	TGTGCCAGTAGTAAAAACAGGGACGCAGATACGCAGTATTTT	CASSKNRDADTQYF
TRBV30	TRBJ1-2	-	-	TGTGGCTCCCCCAGGGCTGGTGGCTACACCTTC	CGSPRAGGYTF
TRBV2	TRBJ1-2	-	TRBD1	TGTGCCAGAAGGACAGGGCCGGGTGGCTACACCTTC	CARRTGPGGYTF
TRBV7-3	TRBJ2-1	once	TRBD2	TGTGCCAGCAGCTTATGGGCTAGCGGGAGGGACTCCTACAATGAGCAGTTCTTC	CASSLWASGRDSYNEQFF
TRBV4-2	TRBJ2-2	-	-	TGTGCCAGCAGCCAAGAAACGGGAAAGAACACCGGGGAGCTGTTTTTT	CASSQETGKNTGELFF
TRBV20-1	TRBJ1-1	-	-	TGCAGCGCCCCAGGGGACACTGAAGCTTTCTTT	CSAPGDTEAFF
TRBV9	TRBJ1-2	-	-	TGTGCCAGCAGCGTAGGCCCGGGTACCAGTGGCTACACCTTC	CASSVGPGTSGYTF
TRBV20-1	TRBJ1-2	-	TRBD1	TGCAGTGCGGGGGACAGGGGGAGCTACACCTTC	CSAGDRGSYTF
TRBV9	TRBJ2-3	-	-	TGTGCCAGCAGCGTAGGCCGGGCAGATACGCAGTATTTT	CASSVGRADTQYF
TRBV28	TRBJ2-1	-	-	TGTGCCAGCGGAGTTCTAGTCGGGGAGCAGTTCTTC	CASGVLVGEQFF